The source of this TCR beta chain is a study of cytotoxic CD8 clonotypes in ibrutinib-treated CLL. Study-wide context: After treatment lasting a median about twelve months, range 6 to 36, response samples were collected. Study-wide findings and caveats: The clonality went up when patients responded to ibrutinib and dropped back toward baseline at progression. Under treatment, the uncommon public clonotypes either contracted or remained stable. Baseline levels of clonality went above those of age-matched healthy donors and moved with circulating CD8+ T-cell counts.

Germline V CDR1 and CDR2: ENHRY, SYGVKD. Deletions cut 8 bases from V and 6 bases from J, with 4 bases between. The CDR3 consists of 9 residues. On this clone itself: What it binds is unknown.

Profiling relied on immunoSEQ multiplex PCR, and the TCRdb table lists in-frame clones only, not all of them. Of 150,000 to 250,000 clones in the sample, roughly 72% are singletons; the top ten hold around 15%. The chain links TRBV10-3 to TRBJ1-2; D is unresolved. Source: PBMCs, taken after 24 months of ibrutinib treatment. The TCR comes from a human donor with chronic lymphocytic leukemia. CDR3 sequence: CAIGNGYTF. The CDR3 DNA is TGTGCCATCGGGAATGGCTACACCTTC.